This TCR beta chain was profiled in a study of cytotoxic CD8 clonotypes in ibrutinib-treated CLL. Study-level information: Enrolment comprised around 11 relapsed/refractory and more than 14 treatment-naive patients; about 17 were IGHV unmutated. Patients attained some 24 partial and 2 complete responses; at median around 70 months, 14 remained remitted while around twelve progressed.

The CDR3 is 15 residues long. Germline CDR1 ENHRY, CDR2 SYGVKD. Trimming cost V 2 bases and J 5 bases; bases outside gene matches: 3. TCRdb's copy holds only in-frame clones and misses some; the assay was immunoSEQ multiplex PCR. The sample contains around 92,000 clones, roughly 80% of which appear only once. The chain is built from TRBV10-3 and TRBJ1-4, with 9 bases matching TRBD1. The sequence was obtained from a human donor with chronic lymphocytic leukemia. The input for sequencing was PBMCs, taken after 24 months of ibrutinib treatment. The CDR3 sequence: CAISEDGQGNEKLFF. DNA for the CDR3: TGTGCCATCAGTGAGGATGGACAGGGGAATGAAAAACTGTTTTTT.